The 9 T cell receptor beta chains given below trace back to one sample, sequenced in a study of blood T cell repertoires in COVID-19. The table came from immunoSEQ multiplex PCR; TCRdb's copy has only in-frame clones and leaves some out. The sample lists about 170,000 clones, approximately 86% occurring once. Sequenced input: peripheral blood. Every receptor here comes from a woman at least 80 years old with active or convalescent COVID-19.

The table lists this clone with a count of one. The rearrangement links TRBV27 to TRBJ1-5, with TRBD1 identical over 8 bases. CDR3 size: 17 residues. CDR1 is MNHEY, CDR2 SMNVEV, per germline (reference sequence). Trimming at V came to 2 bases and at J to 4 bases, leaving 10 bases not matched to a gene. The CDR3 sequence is CASSLNGDRTSNQPQHF. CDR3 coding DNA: TGTGCCAGCAGTTTAAATGGGGACAGGACCTCAAATCAGCCCCAGCATTTT.

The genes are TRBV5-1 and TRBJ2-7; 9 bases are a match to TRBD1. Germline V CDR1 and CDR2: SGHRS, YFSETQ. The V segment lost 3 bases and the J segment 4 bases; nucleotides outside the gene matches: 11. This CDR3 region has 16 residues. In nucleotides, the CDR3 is TGCGCCAGCAGCTCCACAGGGGGGACAGGGATTTACGAGCAGTACTTC. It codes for CASSSTGGTGIYEQYF.

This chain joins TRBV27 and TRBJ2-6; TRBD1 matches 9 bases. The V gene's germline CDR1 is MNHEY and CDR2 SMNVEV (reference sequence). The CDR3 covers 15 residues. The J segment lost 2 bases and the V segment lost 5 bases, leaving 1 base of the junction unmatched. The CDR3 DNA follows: TGTGCCAGCAGTGGGACAGGGCCTGGGGCCAACGTCCTGACTTTC. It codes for CASSGTGPGANVLTF.

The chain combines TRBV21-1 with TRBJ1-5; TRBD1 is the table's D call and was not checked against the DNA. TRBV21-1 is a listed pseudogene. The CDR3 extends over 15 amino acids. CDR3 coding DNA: TGTGCCAGCAGCAGAACGACAGGGGTGTTGCAGCCCCAGCATTTT. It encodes CASSRTTGVLQPQHF.

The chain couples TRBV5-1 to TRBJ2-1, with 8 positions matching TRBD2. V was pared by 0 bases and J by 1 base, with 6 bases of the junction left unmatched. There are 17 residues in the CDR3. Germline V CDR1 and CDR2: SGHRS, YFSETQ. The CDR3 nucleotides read TGCGCCAGCAGCTTGGCCGTGGTAGCGGGATCCTACAATGAGCAGTTCTTC. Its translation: CASSLAVVAGSYNEQFF. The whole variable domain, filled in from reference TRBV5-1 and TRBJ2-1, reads KAGVTQTPRYLIKTRGQQVTLSCSPISGHRSVSWYQQTPGQGLQFLFEYFSETQRNKGNFPGRFSGRQFSNSRSEMNVSTLELGDSALYLCASSLAVVAGSYNEQFFGPGTRLTVL.

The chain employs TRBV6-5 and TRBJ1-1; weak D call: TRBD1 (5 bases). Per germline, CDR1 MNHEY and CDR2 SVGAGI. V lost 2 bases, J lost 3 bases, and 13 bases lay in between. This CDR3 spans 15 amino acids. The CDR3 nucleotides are TGTGCCAGCAGTTACGCCGACATAGGGGACACTGAAGCTTTCTTT. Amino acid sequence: CASSYADIGDTEAFF.

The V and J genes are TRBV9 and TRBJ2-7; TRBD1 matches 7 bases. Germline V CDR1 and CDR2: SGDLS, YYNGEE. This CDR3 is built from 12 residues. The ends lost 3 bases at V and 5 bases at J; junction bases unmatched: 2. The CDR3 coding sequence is TGTGCCAGCAGCGCGACAGGGAACGAGCAGTACTTC. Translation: CASSATGNEQYF.

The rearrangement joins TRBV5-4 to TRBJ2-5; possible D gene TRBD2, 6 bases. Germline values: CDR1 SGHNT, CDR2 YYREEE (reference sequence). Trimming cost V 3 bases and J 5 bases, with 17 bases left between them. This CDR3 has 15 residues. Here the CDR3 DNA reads TGTGCCAGCAGCTCTGGCGGGGAAAGGATCGAGACCCAGTACTTC. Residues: CASSSGGERIETQYF. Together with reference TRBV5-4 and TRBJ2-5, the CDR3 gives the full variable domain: ETGVTQSPTHLIKTRGQQVTLRCSSQSGHNTVSWYQQALGQGPQFIFQYYREEENGRGNFPPRFSGLQFPNYSSELNVNALELDDSALYLCASSSGGERIETQYFGPGTRLLVL.

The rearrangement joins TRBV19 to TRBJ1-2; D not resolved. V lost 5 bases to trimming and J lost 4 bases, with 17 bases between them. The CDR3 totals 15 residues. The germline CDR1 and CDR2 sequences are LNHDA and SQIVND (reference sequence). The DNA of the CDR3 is TGTGCCAGTAGTCCCCGGGAGGGAGTCCCCTATGGCTACACCTTC. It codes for CASSPREGVPYGYTF.